This T cell receptor beta chain was recovered during a study of T-cell reconstitution after alpha-beta-depleted transplantation in children. The V gene's germline CDR1 is SGHTA and CDR2 FQGNSA. CDR3 length: 15 amino acids. Between the trimmed V and J ends, which lost 3 bases and 6 bases, there was a span of 15 bases. Unique molecular identifiers were used in preparing the TCRbeta library. TCRdb ran MiXCR on the PCR reads and lists one entry per CDR3 protein. The sample yields roughly 500,000 distinct CDR3 sequences, approximately 30% seen once. This clonotype has just a few counts. The chain recombines TRBV7-2 with TRBJ1-5, with TRBD1 as a possible D gene (6 bases). Material: PBMCs from the stem cell graft donor, obtained from the stem cell graft. The receptor comes from a human donor who donated a stem cell graft to a child with aplastic anemia. CDR3 DNA: TGTGCCAGCAGCTTCCAAACAGGGTTGACTCAGCCCCAGCATTTT. It translates to CASSFQTGLTQPQHF.